The rows below give T cell receptor beta chains drawn from one sample of a study of control samples from healthy donors and cancer patients. The method was immunoSEQ multiplex PCR; TCRdb's version includes in-frame clones alone and lacks a portion of them. The sample consists of about 250,000 clones, roughly four fifths of them appearing once. Sequenced material: PBMCs. The receptor set was obtained from a woman aged 55-70 years with lung cancer. The CDR3 runs from the conserved cysteine through the conserved F or W. The D gene is left open where the match is weak.

-	TRBV29-1	14	TRBJ1-1	CSVEDRQLNTEAFF	TGCAGCGTTGAAGATCGACAGCTGAACACTGAAGCTTTCTTT
-	TRBV6-6	14	TRBJ2-3	CASVLDKYTDTQYF	TGTGCCAGCGTGTTGGACAAGTACACAGATACGCAGTATTTT
TRBD2	TRBV27	14	TRBJ2-1	CASSPSGRVNEQFF	TGTGCCAGCAGCCCTAGCGGGAGGGTGAATGAGCAGTTCTTC
TRBD1	TRBV5-1	15	TRBJ1-2	CASSLAARGNYGYTF	TGCGCCAGCAGCTTGGCGGCCAGGGGGAACTATGGCTACACCTTC
-	TRBV19	12	TRBJ2-7	CASSMSTNEQYF	TGTGCCAGTAGTATGAGTACCAACGAGCAGTACTTC
-	TRBV10-3	12	TRBJ2-7	CASKAGEDEQYF	TGTGCCTCCAAGGCAGGGGAGGACGAGCAGTACTTC
-	TRBV21-1	15	TRBJ1-6	CASSARGLGRAPLHF	TGTGCCAGCAGCGCCCGGGGCCTGGGAAGGGCGCCCCTCCACTTT
TRBD1	TRBV6-5	15	TRBJ2-5	CASSFGQGEWETQYF	TGTGCCAGCAGTTTTGGACAGGGGGAGTGGGAGACCCAGTACTTC
-	TRBV3-1/TRBV3-2	16	TRBJ1-1	CASSPYYGEINTEAFF	TGTGCCAGCAGCCCCTACTATGGAGAGATCAACACTGAAGCTTTCTTT
TRBD2	TRBV7-8	15	TRBJ2-7	CASSYPPGGDYEQYF	TGTGCCAGCAGCTACCCCCCGGGGGGGGACTACGAGCAGTACTTC
TRBD1	TRBV29-1	13	TRBJ1-2	CSVEGTGVYGYTF	TGCAGCGTTGAAGGGACAGGGGTCTATGGCTACACCTTC
TRBD2	TRBV7-9	19	TRBJ2-1	CASSSTKSRAGGAYNEQFF	TGTGCCAGCAGCTCAACTAAATCTCGAGCGGGAGGCGCCTACAATGAGCAGTTCTTC
-	TRBV5-1	16	TRBJ1-6	CASSQGPPRWDSPLHF	TGCGCCAGCAGCCAAGGCCCTCCTAGGTGGGATTCACCCCTCCACTTT
-	TRBV10-1	14	TRBJ1-5	CASSTGSPNQPQHF	TGCGCCAGCAGTACTGGAAGCCCGAATCAGCCCCAGCATTTT
TRBD1	TRBV6-6	14	TRBJ1-4	CASSDRGTEEKLFF	TGTGCCAGCAGCGACAGGGGGACGGAGGAAAAACTGTTTTTT
-	TRBV10-3	14	TRBJ1-1	CAISDPEMNTEAFF	TGTGCCATCAGTGATCCAGAGATGAACACTGAAGCTTTCTTT
TRBD2	TRBV9	17	TRBJ2-3	CASSVRTSGGVTDTQYF	TGTGCCAGCAGCGTTCGTACTAGCGGGGGGGTCACAGATACGCAGTATTTT